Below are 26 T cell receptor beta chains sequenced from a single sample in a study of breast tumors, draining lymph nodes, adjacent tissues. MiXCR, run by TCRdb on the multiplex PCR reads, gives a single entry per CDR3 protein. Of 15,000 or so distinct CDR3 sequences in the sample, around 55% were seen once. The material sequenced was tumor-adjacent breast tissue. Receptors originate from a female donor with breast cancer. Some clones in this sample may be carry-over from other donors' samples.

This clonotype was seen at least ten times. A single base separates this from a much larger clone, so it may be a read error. The CDR3 protein is CASSPRGRSGANALTF. The CDR3 nucleotides are TGTGCCAGCAGCCCCCGGGGGAGATCCGGGGCCAACGCCCTGACTTTC. V usage is TRBV9 and J usage is TRBJ2-6; possibly TRBD2 for D (6 bases). CDR1 and CDR2 from the germline V gene are SGDLS and YYNGEE. There are 16 residues in the CDR3.

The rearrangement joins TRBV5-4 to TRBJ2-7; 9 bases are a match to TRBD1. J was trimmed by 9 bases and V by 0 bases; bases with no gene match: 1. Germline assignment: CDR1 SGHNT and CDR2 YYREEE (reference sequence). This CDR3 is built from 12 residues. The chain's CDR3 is CASSLGGQGQYF. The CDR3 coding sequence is TGTGCCAGCAGCTTGGGGGGACAGGGGCAGTACTTC.

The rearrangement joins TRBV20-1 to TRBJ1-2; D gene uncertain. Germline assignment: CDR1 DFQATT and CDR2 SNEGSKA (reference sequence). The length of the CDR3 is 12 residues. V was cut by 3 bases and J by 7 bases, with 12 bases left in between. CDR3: CSASSSAGGYTF. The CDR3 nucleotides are TGCAGTGCTAGTTCCTCTGCGGGTGGCTACACCTTC.

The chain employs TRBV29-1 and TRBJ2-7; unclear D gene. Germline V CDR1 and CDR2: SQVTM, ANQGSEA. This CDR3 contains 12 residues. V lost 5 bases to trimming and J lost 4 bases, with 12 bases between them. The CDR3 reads CSVMTRIYEQYF. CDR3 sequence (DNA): TGCAGCGTTATGACGCGAATTTACGAGCAGTACTTC.

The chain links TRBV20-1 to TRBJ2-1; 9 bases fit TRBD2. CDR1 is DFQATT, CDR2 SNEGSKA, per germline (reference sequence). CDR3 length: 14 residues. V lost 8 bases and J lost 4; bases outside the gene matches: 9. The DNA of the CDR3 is TGCAGTACTGTAGCGGGAGAGGTGTACAATGAGCAGTTCTTC. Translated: CSTVAGEVYNEQFF.

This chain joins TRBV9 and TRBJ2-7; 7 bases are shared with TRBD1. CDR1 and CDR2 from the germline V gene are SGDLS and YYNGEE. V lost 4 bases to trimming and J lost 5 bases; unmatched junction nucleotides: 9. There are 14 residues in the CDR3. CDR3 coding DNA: TGTGCCAGCAGCCGGTTGACGGGGACAGACGAGCAGTACTTC. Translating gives CASSRLTGTDEQYF.

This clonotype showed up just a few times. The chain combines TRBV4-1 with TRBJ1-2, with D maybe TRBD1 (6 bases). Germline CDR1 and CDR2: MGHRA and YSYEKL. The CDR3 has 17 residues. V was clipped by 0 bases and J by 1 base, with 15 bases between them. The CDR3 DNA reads TGCGCCAGCAGCCAAGATGGTACAGGGTTAAGTAACTATGGCTACACCTTC. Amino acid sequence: CASSQDGTGLSNYGYTF.

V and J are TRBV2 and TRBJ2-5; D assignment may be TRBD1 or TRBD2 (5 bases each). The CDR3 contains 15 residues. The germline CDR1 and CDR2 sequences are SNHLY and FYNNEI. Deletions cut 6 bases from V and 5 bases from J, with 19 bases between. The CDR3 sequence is CASSPERGRAETQYF. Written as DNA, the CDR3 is TGTGCCAGCAGCCCTGAGAGGGGTAGGGCCGAGACCCAGTACTTC.

The CDR3, as DNA: TGTGCCACCGGGAGGGACCTGTTCTCGACTAATGAAAAACTGTTTTTT. This sequence encodes CATGRDLFSTNEKLFF. The V call is TRBV24-1, the J call TRBJ1-4; D is possibly TRBD1 (5 bases). V lost 9 bases and J 2 bases, leaving 18 bases between the germline ends. This CDR3 is 16 amino acids long. Germline V CDR1 and CDR2: KGHDR, SFDVKD.

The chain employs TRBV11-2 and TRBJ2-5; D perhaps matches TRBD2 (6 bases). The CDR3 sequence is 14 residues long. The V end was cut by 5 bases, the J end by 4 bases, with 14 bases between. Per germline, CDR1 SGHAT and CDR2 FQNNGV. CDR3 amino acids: CASSVGAGRETQYF. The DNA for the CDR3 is TGTGCCAGCAGCGTAGGTGCGGGGCGAGAGACCCAGTACTTC.

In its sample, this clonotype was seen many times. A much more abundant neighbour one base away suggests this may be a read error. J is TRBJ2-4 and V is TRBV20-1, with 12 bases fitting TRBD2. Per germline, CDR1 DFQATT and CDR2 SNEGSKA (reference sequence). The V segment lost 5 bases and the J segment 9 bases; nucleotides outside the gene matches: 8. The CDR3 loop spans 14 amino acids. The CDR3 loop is CSAFRTSGTTIQYF. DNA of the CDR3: TGCAGTGCTTTCCGGACTAGCGGGACTACCATTCAGTACTTC.

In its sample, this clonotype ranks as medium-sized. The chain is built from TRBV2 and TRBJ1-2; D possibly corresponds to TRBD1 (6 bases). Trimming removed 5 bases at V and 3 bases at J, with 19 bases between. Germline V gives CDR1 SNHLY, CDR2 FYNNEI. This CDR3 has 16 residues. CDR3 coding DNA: TGTGCCAGCAGTCGCACCACCGGGACACCGGACTATGGCTACACCTTC. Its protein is CASSRTTGTPDYGYTF. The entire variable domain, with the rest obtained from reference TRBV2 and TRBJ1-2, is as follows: EPEVTQTPSHQVTQMGQEVILRCVPISNHLYFYWYRQILGQKVEFLVSFYNNEISEKSEIFDDQFSVERPDGSNFTLKIRSTKLEDSAMYFCASSRTTGTPDYGYTFGSGTRLTVV.

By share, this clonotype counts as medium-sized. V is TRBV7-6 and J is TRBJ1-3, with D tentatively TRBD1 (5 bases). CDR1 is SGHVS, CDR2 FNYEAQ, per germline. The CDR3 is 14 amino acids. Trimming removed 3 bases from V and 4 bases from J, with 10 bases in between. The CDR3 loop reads CASSLTESGNTIYF. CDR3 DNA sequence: TGTGCCAGCAGCTTGACAGAGTCAGGAAACACCATATATTTT.

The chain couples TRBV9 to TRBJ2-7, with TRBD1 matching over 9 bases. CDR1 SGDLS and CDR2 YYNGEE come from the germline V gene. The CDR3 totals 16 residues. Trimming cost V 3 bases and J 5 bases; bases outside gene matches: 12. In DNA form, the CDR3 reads TGTGCCAGCAGCGCACGACCTCAGGGACAGGGCCACGAGCAGTACTTC. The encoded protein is CASSARPQGQGHEQYF.

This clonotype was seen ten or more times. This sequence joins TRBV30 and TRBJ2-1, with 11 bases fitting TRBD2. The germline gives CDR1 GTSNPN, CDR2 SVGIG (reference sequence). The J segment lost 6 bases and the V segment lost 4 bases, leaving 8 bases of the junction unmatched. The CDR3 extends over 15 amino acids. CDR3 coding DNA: TGTGCCTGGAACTTAGCGGGAGGGCGCGTCAATGAGCAGTTCTTC. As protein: CAWNLAGGRVNEQFF.

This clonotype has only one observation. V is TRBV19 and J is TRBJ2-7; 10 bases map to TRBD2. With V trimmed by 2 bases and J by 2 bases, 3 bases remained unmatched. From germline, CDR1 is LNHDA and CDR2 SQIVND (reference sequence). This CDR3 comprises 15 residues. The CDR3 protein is CASSITGTSAYEQYF. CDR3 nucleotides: TGTGCCAGTAGTATAACCGGGACTAGCGCCTACGAGCAGTACTTC.

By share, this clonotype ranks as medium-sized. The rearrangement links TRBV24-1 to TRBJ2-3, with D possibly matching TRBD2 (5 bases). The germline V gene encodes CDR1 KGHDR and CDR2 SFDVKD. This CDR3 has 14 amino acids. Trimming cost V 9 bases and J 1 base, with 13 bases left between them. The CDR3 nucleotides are TGTGCCACCGGCGAAGATAGCGGCACAGATACGCAGTATTTT. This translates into CATGEDSGTDTQYF.

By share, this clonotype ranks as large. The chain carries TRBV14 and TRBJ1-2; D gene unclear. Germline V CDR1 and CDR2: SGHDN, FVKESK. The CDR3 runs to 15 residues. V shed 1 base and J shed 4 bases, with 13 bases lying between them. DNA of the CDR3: TGTGCCAGCAGCCAAGTGGACTTCATGGGCTATGGCTACACCTTC. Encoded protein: CASSQVDFMGYGYTF.

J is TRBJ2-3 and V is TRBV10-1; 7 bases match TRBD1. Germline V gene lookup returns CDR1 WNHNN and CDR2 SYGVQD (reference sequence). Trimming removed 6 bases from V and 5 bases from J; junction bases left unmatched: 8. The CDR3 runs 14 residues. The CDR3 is CASSLVGGGDTQYF. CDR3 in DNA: TGCGCCAGCAGCTTGGTAGGGGGCGGAGATACGCAGTATTTT.

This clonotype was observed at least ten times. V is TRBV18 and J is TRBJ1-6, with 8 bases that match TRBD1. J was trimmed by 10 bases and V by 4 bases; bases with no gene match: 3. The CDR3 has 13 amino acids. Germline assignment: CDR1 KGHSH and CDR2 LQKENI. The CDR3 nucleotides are TGTGCCAGCTCACGGACAGGGTGGTCACCCCTCCACTTT. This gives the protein CASSRTGWSPLHF.

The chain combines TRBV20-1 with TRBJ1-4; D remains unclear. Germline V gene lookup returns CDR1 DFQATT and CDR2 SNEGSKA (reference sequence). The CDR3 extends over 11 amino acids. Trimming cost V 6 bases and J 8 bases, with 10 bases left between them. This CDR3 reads CSALRGEKLFF. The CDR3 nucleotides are TGCAGTGCCCTACGCGGAGAAAAACTGTTTTTT.

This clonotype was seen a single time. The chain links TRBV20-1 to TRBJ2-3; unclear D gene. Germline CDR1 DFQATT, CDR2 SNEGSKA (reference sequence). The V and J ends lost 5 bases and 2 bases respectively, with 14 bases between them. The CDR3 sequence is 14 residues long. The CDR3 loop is CSADATGSTDTQYF. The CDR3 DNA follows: TGCAGTGCTGACGCGACTGGTTCCACAGATACGCAGTATTTT.

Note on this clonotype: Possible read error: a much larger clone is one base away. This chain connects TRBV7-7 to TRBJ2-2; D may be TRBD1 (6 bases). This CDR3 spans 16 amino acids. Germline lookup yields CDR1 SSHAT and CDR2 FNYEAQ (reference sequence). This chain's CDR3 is CASSPWDTEHTGELFF. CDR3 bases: TGTGCTAGCAGCCCCTGGGACACAGAACACACCGGGGAGCTGTTTTTT.

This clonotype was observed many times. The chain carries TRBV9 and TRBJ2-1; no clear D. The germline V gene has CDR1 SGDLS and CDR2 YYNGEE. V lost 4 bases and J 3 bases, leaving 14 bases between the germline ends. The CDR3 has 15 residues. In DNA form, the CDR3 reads TGTGCCAGCAGCTCCACGGACGGCTACTACAATGAGCAGTTCTTC. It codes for CASSSTDGYYNEQFF. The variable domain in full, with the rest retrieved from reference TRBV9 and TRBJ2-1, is DSGVTQTPKHLITATGQRVTLRCSPRSGDLSVYWYQQSLDQGLQFLIQYYNGEERAKGNILERFSAQQFPDLHSELNLSSLELGDSALYFCASSSTDGYYNEQFFGPGTRLTVL.

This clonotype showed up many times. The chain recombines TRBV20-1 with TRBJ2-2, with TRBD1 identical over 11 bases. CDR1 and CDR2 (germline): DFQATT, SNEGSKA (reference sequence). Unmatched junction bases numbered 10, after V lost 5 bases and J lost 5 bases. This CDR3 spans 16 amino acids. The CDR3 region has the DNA TGCAGTGCTTATACCGGGACAGGGGGATCAACCGGGGAGCTGTTTTTT. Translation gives CSAYTGTGGSTGELFF.

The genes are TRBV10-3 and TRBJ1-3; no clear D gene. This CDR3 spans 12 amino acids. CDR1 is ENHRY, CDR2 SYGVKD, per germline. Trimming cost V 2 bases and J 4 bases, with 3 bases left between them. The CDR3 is CAISEVGNTIYF. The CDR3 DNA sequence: TGTGCCATCAGTGAGGTCGGAAACACCATATATTTT.